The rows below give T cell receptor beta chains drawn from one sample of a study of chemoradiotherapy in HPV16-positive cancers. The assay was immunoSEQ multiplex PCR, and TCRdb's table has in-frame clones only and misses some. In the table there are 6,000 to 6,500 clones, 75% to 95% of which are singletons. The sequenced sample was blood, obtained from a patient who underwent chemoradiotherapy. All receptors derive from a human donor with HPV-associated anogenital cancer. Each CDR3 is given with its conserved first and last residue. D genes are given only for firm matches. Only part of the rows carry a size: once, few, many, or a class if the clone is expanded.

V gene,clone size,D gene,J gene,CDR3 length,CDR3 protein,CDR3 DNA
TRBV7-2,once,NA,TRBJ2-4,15,CASSFGGIAKNIQYF,TGTGCCAGCAGCTTCGGCGGTATAGCCAAAAACATTCAGTACTTC
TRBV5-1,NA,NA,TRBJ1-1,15,CASSLDAGKNTEAFF,TGCGCCAGCAGCTTGGATGCAGGGAAGAACACTGAAGCTTTCTTT
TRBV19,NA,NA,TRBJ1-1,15,CASSINRAVNTEAFF,TGTGCCAGTAGTATAAACAGGGCAGTGAACACTGAAGCTTTCTTT
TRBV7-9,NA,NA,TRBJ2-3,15,CASSLDRAGTDTQYF,TGTGCCAGCAGCTTAGACAGGGCCGGCACAGATACGCAGTATTTT
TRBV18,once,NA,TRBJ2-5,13,CASSPRPEETQYF,TGTGCCAGCTCACCAAGGCCGGAAGAGACCCAGTACTTC
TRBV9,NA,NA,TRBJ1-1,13,CASSGTANTEAFF,TGTGCCAGCAGCGGGACAGCGAACACTGAAGCTTTCTTT
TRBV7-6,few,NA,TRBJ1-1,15,CASSLMGEGDTEAFF,TGTGCCAGCAGCTTAATGGGGGAGGGGGACACTGAAGCTTTCTTT
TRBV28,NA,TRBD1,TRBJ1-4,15,CASSIPGTANEKLFF,TGTGCCAGCAGTATTCCCGGGACAGCGAATGAAAAACTGTTTTTT
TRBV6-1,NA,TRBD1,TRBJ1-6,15,CASSEGDRGNSPLHF,TGTGCCAGCAGTGAAGGAGACAGGGGAAATTCACCCCTCCACTTT
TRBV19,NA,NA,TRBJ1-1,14,CASSILGTGTEAFF,TGTGCCAGTAGTATTTTGGGGACCGGCACTGAAGCTTTCTTT
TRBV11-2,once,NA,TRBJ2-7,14,CASSSLDSTYEQYF,TGTGCCAGCAGCTCCCTGGACTCAACCTACGAGCAGTACTTC
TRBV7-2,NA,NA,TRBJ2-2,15,CASSSFRTNTGELFF,TGTGCCAGCAGCTCCTTCCGAACGAACACCGGGGAGCTGTTTTTT
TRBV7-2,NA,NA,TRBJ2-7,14,CASSRSGGLSEQYF,TGTGCCAGCAGCCGGAGTGGGGGTTTGAGCGAGCAGTACTTC
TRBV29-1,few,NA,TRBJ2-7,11,CSVESGAEQYF,TGCAGCGTTGAATCCGGGGCTGAGCAGTACTTC
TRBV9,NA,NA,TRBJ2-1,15,CASSVVVASYNEQFF,TGTGCCAGCAGCGTAGTCGTGGCTTCCTACAATGAGCAGTTCTTC
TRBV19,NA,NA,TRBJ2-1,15,CASSIDVKGLNEQFF,TGTGCCAGTAGTATAGATGTGAAGGGTCTAAATGAGCAGTTCTTC
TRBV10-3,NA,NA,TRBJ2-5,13,CAISVPPGETQYF,TGTGCCATCAGTGTCCCGCCGGGAGAGACCCAGTACTTC
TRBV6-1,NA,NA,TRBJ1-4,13,CASSADYNEKLFF,TGTGCCAGCAGTGCCGACTATAATGAAAAACTGTTTTTT
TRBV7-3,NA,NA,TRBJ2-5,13,CASSGYPQETQYF,TGTGCCAGCAGCGGGTACCCCCAAGAGACCCAGTACTTC
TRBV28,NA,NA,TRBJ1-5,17,CASSLFQTSPGNQPQHF,TGTGCCAGCAGTTTATTTCAGACCTCTCCGGGTAATCAGCCCCAGCATTTT
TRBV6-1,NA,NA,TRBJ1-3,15,CASSEYSSSGNTIYF,TGTGCCAGCAGTGAATATTCAAGCTCTGGAAACACCATATATTTT
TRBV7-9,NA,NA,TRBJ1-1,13,CASSPELNTEAFF,TGTGCCAGCAGCCCCGAACTGAACACTGAAGCTTTCTTT
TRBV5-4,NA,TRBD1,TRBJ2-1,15,CASSWRQGAHNEQFF,TGTGCCAGCAGCTGGAGACAGGGAGCTCACAATGAGCAGTTCTTC
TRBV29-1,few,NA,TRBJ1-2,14,CSVLSQRGRSGYTF,TGCAGCGTTCTGTCACAGAGAGGACGTTCTGGCTACACCTTC
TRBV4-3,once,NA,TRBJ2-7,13,CASSQEAGAEQYF,TGCGCCAGCAGCCAAGAGGCAGGGGCCGAGCAGTACTTC
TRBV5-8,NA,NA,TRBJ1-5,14,CASSLEADLGPQHF,TGTGCCAGCAGCTTGGAGGCCGACTTGGGGCCCCAGCATTTT
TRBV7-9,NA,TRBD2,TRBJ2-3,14,CASSPSGSSNTQYF,TGTGCCAGCAGTCCCAGCGGGAGTTCGAATACGCAGTATTTT
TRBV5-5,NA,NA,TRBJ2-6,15,CASSLGQSGANVLTF,TGTGCCAGCAGCTTGGGCCAGTCTGGGGCCAACGTCCTGACTTTC
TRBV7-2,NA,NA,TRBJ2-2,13,CASSSYGTGELFF,TGTGCCAGCAGCTCTTACGGCACCGGGGAGCTGTTTTTT
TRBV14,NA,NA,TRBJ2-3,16,CASSHNLGVGTDTQYF,TGTGCCAGCAGCCATAATCTAGGGGTTGGCACAGATACGCAGTATTTT
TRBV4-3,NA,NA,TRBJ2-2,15,CASSPFRDNTGELFF,TGCGCCAGCAGCCCCTTCAGGGACAACACCGGGGAGCTGTTTTTT
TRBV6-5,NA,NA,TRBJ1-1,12,CASSPSGTEAFF,TGTGCCAGCAGTCCGTCTGGGACTGAAGCTTTCTTT
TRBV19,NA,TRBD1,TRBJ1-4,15,CASSTKTGVSEKLFF,TGTGCCAGTAGTACCAAGACAGGGGTGTCTGAAAAACTGTTTTTT
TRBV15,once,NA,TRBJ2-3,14,CATSRVEETTSQYF,TGTGCCACCAGCAGAGTTGAGGAGACTACCTCGCAGTATTTT
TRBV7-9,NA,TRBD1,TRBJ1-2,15,CASSLEVTGGGGYTF,TGTGCCAGCAGCTTAGAAGTGACAGGGGGTGGAGGCTACACCTTC
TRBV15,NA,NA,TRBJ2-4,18,CATSRPGLGTQGGDIQYF,TGTGCCACCAGCAGACCCGGGCTGGGGACCCAAGGGGGAGACATTCAGTACTTC
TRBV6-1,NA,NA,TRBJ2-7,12,CASTRFSYEQYF,TGTGCCAGCACCCGCTTTTCCTACGAGCAGTACTTC
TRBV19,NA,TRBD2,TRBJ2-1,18,CASSIVVGGRTLYNEQFF,TGTGCCAGTAGTATAGTCGTGGGAGGGCGGACACTTTACAATGAGCAGTTCTTC
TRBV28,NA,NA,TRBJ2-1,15,CASSLVQGFDYEQFF,TGTGCCAGCAGTTTAGTTCAGGGTTTTGACTATGAGCAGTTCTTC
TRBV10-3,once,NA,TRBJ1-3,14,CAISDAASGNTIYF,TGTGCCATCAGTGACGCGGCCTCTGGAAACACCATATATTTT
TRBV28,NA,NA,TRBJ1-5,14,CASTSGLGGRPQHF,TGTGCCAGCACCTCCGGATTGGGTGGGAGGCCCCAGCATTTT
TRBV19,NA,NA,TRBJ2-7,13,CASSIIRGGEQYF,TGTGCCAGTAGTATCATCAGGGGGGGCGAGCAGTACTTC
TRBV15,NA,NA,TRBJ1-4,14,CATLGGGANEKLFF,TGTGCCACCCTTGGAGGGGGGGCTAATGAAAAACTGTTTTTT
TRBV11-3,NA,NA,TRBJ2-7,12,CASSLRLGEQYF,TGTGCCAGCAGTTTACGTTTAGGCGAGCAGTACTTC
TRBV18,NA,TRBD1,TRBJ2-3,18,CASSPKISGRGNTDTQYF,TGTGCCAGCTCACCGAAAATTTCCGGCAGGGGGAACACAGATACGCAGTATTTT
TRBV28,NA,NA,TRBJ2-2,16,CASRYRGTDPTGELFF,TGTGCCAGCAGGTACCGGGGGACCGACCCCACCGGGGAGCTGTTTTTT
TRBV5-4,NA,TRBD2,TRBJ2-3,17,CASSPGTSGRNSDTQYF,TGTGCCAGCAGTCCCGGGACTAGCGGGAGGAACTCAGATACGCAGTATTTT
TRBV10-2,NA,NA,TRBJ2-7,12,CASSDGGDKQYF,TGCGCCAGCAGTGACGGCGGGGACAAGCAGTACTTC
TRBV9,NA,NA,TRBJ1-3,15,CASSVARDSGNTIYF,TGTGCCAGCAGCGTAGCTAGGGACTCTGGAAACACCATATATTTT
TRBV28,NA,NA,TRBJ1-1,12,CASSLQWTEAFF,TGTGCCAGCAGTTTACAGTGGACTGAAGCTTTCTTT
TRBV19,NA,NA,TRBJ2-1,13,CASSIGPNNEQFF,TGTGCCAGTAGTATAGGACCAAACAATGAGCAGTTCTTC